This T cell receptor beta chain is drawn from a study of cytomegalovirus exposure and HLA in healthy donors. Regarding the study as a whole: Later work found most CMV-associated TCR beta chains apparently HLA-restricted. A highly shared variant cluster was judged a likely technical artifact. Reports credit the classifier with highly specific, highly sensitive diagnosis of cytomegalovirus status. A missense DCLRE1C variant was associated with V- and J-gene trimming of TCR beta chains in a later analysis, and an independent cohort replicated the association.

The CDR3 covers 15 residues. After removal of 6 bases from V and 8 bases from J, the junction contained 14 bases not matched to a gene. CDR1 and CDR2 from the germline V gene are SEHNR and FQNEAQ (reference sequence). The PCR made use of 60 Vbeta and 13 Jbeta primers. Produced via immunoSEQ multiplex PCR; TCRdb's table is partial and in-frame only. The table records some 110,000 clones, roughly 74% of them present only once. In the case of this clone: Its antigen remains unidentified.

The genes are TRBV7-9 and TRBJ1-2; 8 positions match TRBD1. The specimen sequenced was PBMCs. The receptor's source is a woman aged 25 to 39 in good health and CMV-seronegative. The CDR3 region is CASRRDRGESKGYTF. The CDR3 DNA sequence: TGTGCCAGCAGGCGCGACAGGGGCGAATCTAAAGGCTACACCTTC.